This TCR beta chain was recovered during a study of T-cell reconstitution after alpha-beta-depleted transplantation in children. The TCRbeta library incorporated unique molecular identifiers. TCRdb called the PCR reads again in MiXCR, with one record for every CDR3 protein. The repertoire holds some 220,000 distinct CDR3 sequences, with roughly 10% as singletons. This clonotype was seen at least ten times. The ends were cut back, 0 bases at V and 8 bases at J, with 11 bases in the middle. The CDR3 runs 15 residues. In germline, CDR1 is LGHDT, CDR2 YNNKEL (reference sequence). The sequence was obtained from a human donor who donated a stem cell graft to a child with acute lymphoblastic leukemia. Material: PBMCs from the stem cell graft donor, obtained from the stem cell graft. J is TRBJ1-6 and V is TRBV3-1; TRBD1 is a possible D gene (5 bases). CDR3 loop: CASSQDKWGDSPLHF. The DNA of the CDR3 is TGTGCCAGCAGCCAAGACAAATGGGGGGATTCACCCCTCCACTTT. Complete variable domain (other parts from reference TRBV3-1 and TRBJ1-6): DTAVSQTPKYLVTQMGNDKSIKCEQNLGHDTMYWYKQDSKKFLKIMFSYNNKELIINETVPNRFSPKSPDKAHLNLHINSLELGDSAVYFCASSQDKWGDSPLHFGNGTRLTVT.